This paragraph covers one T cell receptor (beta chain) sequence. The data belong to a study of blood T cell repertoires in COVID-19. Study context: Nucleic acid was either cDNA or gDNA, and it came from T cells, B-cell-depleted T cells, or PBMCs.

The junction had 4 bases not matched to a gene; V was cut back by 2 bases and J by 2 bases. Germline V gene sequence: CDR1 KGHSH, CDR2 LQKENI. This CDR3 is 15 amino acids long. Assay used: immunoSEQ multiplex PCR; TCRdb lists only in-frame clones, some missing. The sample records a few hundred thousand clones, approximately 92% being singletons. Sequenced sample: peripheral blood. V is TRBV18 and J is TRBJ2-3; TRBD2 matches at 7 bases. The TCR originated in a woman between 35 and 50 years old who had recovered from COVID-19. In DNA, the CDR3 is TGTGCCAGCTCACCATACAGCGGGGTCACAGATACGCAGTATTTT. Translating it yields CASSPYSGVTDTQYF.